This T cell receptor beta chain was observed in a study of blood T cell repertoires in COVID-19. Some clones are missing from TCRdb's copy, which holds only in-frame ones; the method was immunoSEQ multiplex PCR. The sample has about 210,000 clones; about 78% are singletons. CDR1 is SEHNR and CDR2 is FQNEAQ in the germline V gene (reference sequence). Trimming at V came to 5 bases and at J to 6 bases, leaving 13 bases not matched to a gene. This CDR3 contains 16 residues. This sequence was found in a woman aged 70-85 years with acute or convalescent COVID-19. The chain combines TRBV7-9 with TRBJ2-1; 7 bases are shared with TRBD1. The sequencing input was peripheral blood. The CDR3 DNA reads as TGTGCCAGCAGCGGACGACAGGGTCGGAATGGCAATGAGCAGTTCTTC. Its translation is CASSGRQGRNGNEQFF.